The clone carrying this T cell receptor beta chain was observed a few times. This record belongs to a study of T cell repertoires in cytomegalovirus infection. TCRdb reanalysed the reads using MiXCR and keeps one entry per CDR3 protein. The table shows around 300,000 distinct CDR3 sequences, with roughly 26% occurring only once. This CDR3 has 13 amino acids. The V end was cut by 3 bases, the J end by 6 bases, with 9 bases between. Germline CDR1 reads LNHDA; CDR2 reads SQIVND (reference sequence). The TCR was taken from a human donor in good health (CMV status not recorded). Some clones in this sample may be carry-over from other donors' samples. This chain links TRBV19 with TRBJ2-1; D is perhaps TRBD2 (6 bases). The sample comprised PBMCs. Here the CDR3 DNA reads TGTGCCAGTAGTATCCAGGGAGGCAATGAGCAGTTCTTC. This sequence encodes CASSIQGGNEQFF.